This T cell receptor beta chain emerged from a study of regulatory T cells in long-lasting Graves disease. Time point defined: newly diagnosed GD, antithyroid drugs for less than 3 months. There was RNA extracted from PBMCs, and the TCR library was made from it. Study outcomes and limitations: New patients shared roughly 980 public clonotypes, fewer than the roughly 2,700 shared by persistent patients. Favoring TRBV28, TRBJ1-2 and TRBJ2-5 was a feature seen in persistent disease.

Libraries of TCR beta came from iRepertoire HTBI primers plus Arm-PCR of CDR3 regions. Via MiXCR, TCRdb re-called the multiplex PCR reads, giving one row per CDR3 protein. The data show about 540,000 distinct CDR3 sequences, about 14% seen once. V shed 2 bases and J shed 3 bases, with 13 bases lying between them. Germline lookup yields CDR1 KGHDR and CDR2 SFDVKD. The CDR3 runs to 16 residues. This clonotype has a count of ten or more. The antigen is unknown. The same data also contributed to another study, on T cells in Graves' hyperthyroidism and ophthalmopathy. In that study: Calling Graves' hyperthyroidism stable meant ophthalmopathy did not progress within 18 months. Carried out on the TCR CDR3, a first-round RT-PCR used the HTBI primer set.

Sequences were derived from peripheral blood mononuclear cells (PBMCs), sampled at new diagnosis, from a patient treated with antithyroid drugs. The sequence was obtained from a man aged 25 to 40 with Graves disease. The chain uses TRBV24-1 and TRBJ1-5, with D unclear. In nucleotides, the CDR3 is TGTGCCACCAGTGATTCCGCCAGCAGTACCAATCAGCCCCAGCATTTT. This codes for CATSDSASSTNQPQHF.